What follows are 24 T cell receptor beta chains derived from one specimen sequenced in a study of cytomegalovirus exposure and HLA in healthy donors. Primers included in the PCR were 60 Vbeta and 13 Jbeta primers. Profiling relied on immunoSEQ multiplex PCR, and the TCRdb table lists in-frame clones only, not all of them. Of about 120,000 clones in the sample, over 70% were seen once. The material sequenced was PBMCs. The receptors shown here come from a middle-aged woman in good health and CMV-seronegative.

This rearrangement joins TRBV11-2 to TRBJ2-7, with TRBD2 identical over 8 bases. The CDR3 runs 16 residues. Losses at the gene ends were 5 bases for V and 6 bases for J; bases not matched to a gene: 15. Germline-derived CDR1 and CDR2 are SGHAT and FQNNGV. CDR3 sequence (DNA): TGTGCCAGCAGCCCGCGTTGGCGGGGGGAATTTTTCGAGCAGTACTTC. This encodes CASSPRWRGEFFEQYF. Variable domain in full (rest from reference TRBV11-2 and TRBJ2-7): EAGVAQSPRYKIIEKRQSVAFWCNPISGHATLYWYQQILGQGPKLLIQFQNNGVVDDSQLPKDRFSAERLKGVDSTLKIQPAKLEDSAVYLCASSPRWRGEFFEQYFGPGTRLTVT.

This chain links TRBV30 with TRBJ2-4; TRBD1 is a possible D gene (5 bases). CDR1 and CDR2 (germline): GTSNPN, SVGIG (reference sequence). The V and J ends lost 0 bases and 3 bases respectively, with 9 bases between them. The CDR3 sequence is 14 residues long. The chain's CDR3 is CAWSVLTDKNIQYF. CDR3 in DNA: TGTGCCTGGAGTGTATTGACAGACAAAAACATTCAGTACTTC. The variable domain in full, completed from reference TRBV30 and TRBJ2-4, reads SQTIHQWPATLVQPVGSPLSLECTVEGTSNPNLYWYRQAAGRGLQLLFYSVGIGQISSEVPQNLSASRPQDRQFILSSKKLLLSDSGFYLCAWSVLTDKNIQYFGAGTRLSVL.

This chain uses TRBV4-1 with TRBJ1-6; possible D gene TRBD1, 5 bases. CDR3 length equals 17 residues. Germline V gene data show CDR1 as MGHRA and CDR2 as YSYEKL. V shed 2 bases and J shed 7 bases, with 18 bases lying between them. In DNA, the CDR3 is TGCGCCAGCAGCCAACAAAATAACAGGTTCAGGAATTCACCCCTCCACTTT. Translated, it gives CASSQQNNRFRNSPLHF.

To note about this clone: The germline gene is not matched at one end of the junction; a read error may be the cause. The chain has TRBV29-1 and TRBJ2-7; TRBD2 agrees at 9 bases. The CDR3 is 15 amino acids. Germline V CDR1 and CDR2: SQVTM, ANQGSEA. The CDR3 bases are TGCAGCGTTGCGCGGGGCGGGGGGGGCTCCAACGAGCAGTACTTC. Amino acids: CSVARGGGGSNEQYF.

As for this clone: Other nucleotide sequences from this sample produce the same CDR3. The J gene is TRBJ2-2, the V gene TRBV9; a possible D gene is TRBD2 (6 bases). V shed 0 bases and J shed 5 bases, with 8 bases lying between them. This CDR3 region has 14 residues. The germline CDR1 and CDR2 sequences are SGDLS and YYNGEE. The CDR3 coding sequence is TGTGCCAGCAGCGTAGTTGGGGGGACCGGGGAGCTGTTTTTT. Amino acids: CASSVVGGTGELFF.

The rearrangement uses TRBV27 and TRBJ1-1; 9 bases are shared with TRBD1. This CDR3 has 17 residues. Looked up from germline, CDR1 is MNHEY and CDR2 is SMNVEV (reference sequence). With 2 bases clipped from V and 0 bases from J, the junction kept 7 bases outside the gene matches. For the CDR3, the DNA is TGTGCCAGCAGTTTAAAAGTGACAGGGGGGATGAACACTGAAGCTTTCTTT. Translated: CASSLKVTGGMNTEAFF.

The chain combines TRBV6-5 with TRBJ1-2; possible D gene TRBD1, 6 bases. The germline V and J ends were trimmed by 6 bases and 2 bases, with 13 bases remaining between them. Germline V gene lookup returns CDR1 MNHEY and CDR2 SVGAGI. This CDR3 is built from 14 residues. CDR3: CASRTPGGNYGYTF. The CDR3 DNA reads TGTGCCAGCAGAACCCCGGGGGGCAACTATGGCTACACCTTC.

The J gene is TRBJ2-1, the V gene TRBV6-6; TRBD2 matches 13 bases. After removal of 5 bases from V and 5 bases from J, the junction contained 6 bases not matched to a gene. This CDR3 region has 16 residues. From germline, CDR1 is MNHNY and CDR2 SVGAGI (reference sequence). CDR3 sequence reads: CASSAVTSGRNNEQFF. The CDR3 coding sequence is TGTGCCAGCAGTGCGGTGACTAGCGGGAGGAACAATGAGCAGTTCTTC.

V gene TRBV7-8 combines with J gene TRBJ1-6; D is perhaps TRBD1 (6 bases). The CDR3 totals 17 residues. Looked up from germline, CDR1 is SGHVS and CDR2 is FQNEAQ. V was shortened by 4 bases and J by 0 bases, with 13 bases between the two germline ends. For the CDR3, the DNA is TGTGCCAGCAGCTCTGCGGACAGCAGCTCCTATAATTCACCCCTCCACTTT. This gives the protein CASSSADSSSYNSPLHF.

This clone was seen a few times. The gene calls are TRBV2 and TRBJ2-4; TRBD1 might be the D (6 bases). V dropped 7 bases and J dropped 2 bases, with 12 bases sitting between them. The CDR3 spans 14 residues. Germline lookup yields CDR1 SNHLY and CDR2 FYNNEI. CDR3 bases: TGTGCCAGCATTCAGGGGCGCACCAAAAACATTCAGTACTTC. Protein: CASIQGRTKNIQYF.

This sequence joins TRBV11-2 and TRBJ1-2; 8 nucleotides line up with TRBD1. The CDR3 is made up of 12 amino acids. V was clipped by 5 bases and J by 13 bases; unmatched bases: 9. The germline gives CDR1 SGHAT, CDR2 FQNNGV. The CDR3 DNA reads as TGTGCCAGCAGCATAGGACAGGGCGTCTCCACCTTC. This codes for CASSIGQGVSTF. The variable domain in full, completed from reference TRBV11-2 and TRBJ1-2, reads EAGVAQSPRYKIIEKRQSVAFWCNPISGHATLYWYQQILGQGPKLLIQFQNNGVVDDSQLPKDRFSAERLKGVDSTLKIQPAKLEDSAVYLCASSIGQGVSTFGSGTRLTVV.

A few counts support this clone. This chain connects TRBV7-6 to TRBJ1-1, with 7 bases identical to TRBD1. Trimming removed 8 bases from V and 4 bases from J; junction bases left unmatched: 19. In germline, CDR1 is SGHVS, CDR2 FNYEAQ. CDR3 size: 17 residues. The CDR3 DNA reads TGTGCCAGCTCTTCGTATGGGGACAGATCGCTCTTCACTGAAGCTTTCTTT. Translating it yields CASSSYGDRSLFTEAFF. Using reference TRBV7-6 and TRBJ1-1 for the parts outside the CDR3, the full variable domain is GAGVSQSPRYKVTKRGQDVALRCDPISGHVSLYWYRQALGQGPEFLTYFNYEAQQDKSGLPNDRFSAERPEGSISTLTIQRTEQRDSAMYRCASSSYGDRSLFTEAFFGQGTRLTVV.

The chain links TRBV6-5 to TRBJ2-7; 8 bases match TRBD1. The CDR3 is 16 residues long. J gave up 4 bases and V 0 bases, and 8 bases lay outside the gene matches. The germline CDR1 and CDR2 sequences are MNHEY and SVGAGI. The CDR3 sequence: CASSYSPGTGKYEQYF. The CDR3, as DNA: TGTGCCAGCAGTTACTCTCCCGGGACAGGAAAATACGAGCAGTACTTC.

The chain has TRBV29-1 and TRBJ1-1, with D perhaps matching TRBD1 (6 bases). The germline V gene encodes CDR1 SQVTM and CDR2 ANQGSEA. Trimming took 4 bases from V and 0 from J, leaving 15 bases between them. The CDR3 sequence is 15 residues long. CDR3 region: CSVVGSTGMNTEAFF. CDR3 sequence (DNA): TGCAGCGTTGTGGGTTCGACAGGTATGAACACTGAAGCTTTCTTT.

This clone turned up a few times. This chain uses TRBV18 with TRBJ1-1; no definite D call. This CDR3 comprises 14 residues. V was pared by 2 bases and J by 6 bases, with 13 bases between. CDR1 KGHSH and CDR2 LQKENI come from the germline V gene. The CDR3 sequence is CASSPKGLEAEAFF. CDR3 DNA: TGTGCCAGCTCACCAAAGGGCCTGGAGGCTGAAGCTTTCTTT.

This clone appeared a single time. This sequence joins TRBV6-5 and TRBJ1-2, with 10 bases that match TRBD1. CDR1 and CDR2 (germline): MNHEY, SVGAGI. Trimming took 0 bases from V and 2 from J; bases not matched to a gene: 3. The CDR3 covers 16 residues. CDR3 sequence: CASSYSGTGENYGYTF. The CDR3 nucleotides are TGTGCCAGCAGTTACTCCGGGACAGGGGAGAACTATGGCTACACCTTC.

The chain joins TRBV9 to TRBJ2-3, with 9 bases that match TRBD2. Germline V gene sequence: CDR1 SGDLS, CDR2 YYNGEE. V was pared by 6 bases and J by 0 bases, with 5 bases of the junction left unmatched. This CDR3 spans 15 amino acids. Written as DNA, the CDR3 is TGTGCCAGCACCTCTAGCGGGACTAGCACAGATACGCAGTATTTT. Translating it yields CASTSSGTSTDTQYF.

This clone was recorded a few times. This chain uses TRBV7-2 with TRBJ2-7, with a weak D call TRBD2 (6 bases). Trimming took 0 bases from V and 6 from J, leaving 12 bases between them. Germline-derived CDR1 and CDR2 are SGHTA and FQGNSA. The CDR3 runs to 14 residues. The CDR3, as DNA: TGTGCCAGCAGCTTAGCAGGAGGGTCCGGCGAGCAGTACTTC. Protein: CASSLAGGSGEQYF.

The chain has TRBV9 and TRBJ2-7; perhaps TRBD1 as D (6 bases). Looked up from germline, CDR1 is SGDLS and CDR2 is YYNGEE. V lost 4 bases and J lost 0, with 14 bases in between. This CDR3 region has 15 residues. The CDR3, as DNA: TGTGCCAGCAGCCCAGGGGCCAAAAGCTCCTACGAGCAGTACTTC. It yields the protein CASSPGAKSSYEQYF.

This chain joins TRBV6-5 and TRBJ1-2, with TRBD1 matching over 8 bases. The germline V gene encodes CDR1 MNHEY and CDR2 SVGAGI. This CDR3 has 15 amino acids. J was trimmed by 8 bases and V by 2 bases; bases with no gene match: 10. CDR3 nucleotide sequence: TGTGCCAGCAGTTACGGGACAGGCCTTTGGGGGGGCTACACCTTC. It encodes CASSYGTGLWGGYTF.

This chain uses TRBV4-1 with TRBJ1-2, with D unresolved. The V and J ends lost 1 base and 4 bases respectively, with 16 bases between them. The CDR3 length is 16 residues. CDR1 MGHRA and CDR2 YSYEKL come from the germline V gene. The CDR3 coding sequence is TGCGCCAGCAGCCAAGGGTATTGGGGAGTGAGCTATGGCTACACCTTC. Translating gives CASSQGYWGVSYGYTF.

Points on this clone: One end of the junction does not line up with germline, which may come from a read error. The rearrangement links TRBV2 to TRBJ2-7; no reliable D call. The CDR3 is 13 residues long. CDR1 is SNHLY, CDR2 FYNNEI, per germline. The CDR3 sequence: CAGSEATSYEQYF. The CDR3 DNA sequence: TGTGCCGGCAGTGAGGCCACCTCCTACGAGCAGTACTTC.

The chain carries TRBV7-2 and TRBJ2-1, with D maybe TRBD2 (6 bases). V was trimmed by 3 bases and J by 4 bases, leaving 13 bases between them. The CDR3 is 15 residues long. In germline, CDR1 is SGHTA, CDR2 FQGNSA. CDR3: CASSFGTLYYNEQFF. In nucleotides, the CDR3 is TGTGCCAGCAGCTTCGGGACTCTCTATTACAATGAGCAGTTCTTC.

DNA of the CDR3: TGTGCCAGTAGTATAAATTTCCTGGCAGAGCAGTTCTTC. This codes for CASSINFLAEQFF. The chain couples TRBV19 to TRBJ2-1; D is uncertain. Trimming removed 2 bases from V and 10 bases from J, with 12 bases in between. The CDR3 is 13 residues long. Germline V CDR1 and CDR2: LNHDA, SQIVND (reference sequence).